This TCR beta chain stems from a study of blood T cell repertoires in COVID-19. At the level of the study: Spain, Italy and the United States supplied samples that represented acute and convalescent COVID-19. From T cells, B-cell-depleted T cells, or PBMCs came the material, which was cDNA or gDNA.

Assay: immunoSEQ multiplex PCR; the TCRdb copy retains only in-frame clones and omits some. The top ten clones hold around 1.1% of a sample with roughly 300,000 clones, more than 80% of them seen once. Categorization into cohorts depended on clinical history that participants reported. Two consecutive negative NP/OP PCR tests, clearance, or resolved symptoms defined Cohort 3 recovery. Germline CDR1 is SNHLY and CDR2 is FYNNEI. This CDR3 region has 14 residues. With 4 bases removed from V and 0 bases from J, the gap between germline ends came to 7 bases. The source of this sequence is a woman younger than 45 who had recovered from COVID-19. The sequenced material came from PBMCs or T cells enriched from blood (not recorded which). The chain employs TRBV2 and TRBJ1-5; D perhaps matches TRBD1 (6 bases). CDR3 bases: TGTGCCAGCAGTGGGACAGTTAGCAATCAGCCCCAGCATTTT. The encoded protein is CASSGTVSNQPQHF.